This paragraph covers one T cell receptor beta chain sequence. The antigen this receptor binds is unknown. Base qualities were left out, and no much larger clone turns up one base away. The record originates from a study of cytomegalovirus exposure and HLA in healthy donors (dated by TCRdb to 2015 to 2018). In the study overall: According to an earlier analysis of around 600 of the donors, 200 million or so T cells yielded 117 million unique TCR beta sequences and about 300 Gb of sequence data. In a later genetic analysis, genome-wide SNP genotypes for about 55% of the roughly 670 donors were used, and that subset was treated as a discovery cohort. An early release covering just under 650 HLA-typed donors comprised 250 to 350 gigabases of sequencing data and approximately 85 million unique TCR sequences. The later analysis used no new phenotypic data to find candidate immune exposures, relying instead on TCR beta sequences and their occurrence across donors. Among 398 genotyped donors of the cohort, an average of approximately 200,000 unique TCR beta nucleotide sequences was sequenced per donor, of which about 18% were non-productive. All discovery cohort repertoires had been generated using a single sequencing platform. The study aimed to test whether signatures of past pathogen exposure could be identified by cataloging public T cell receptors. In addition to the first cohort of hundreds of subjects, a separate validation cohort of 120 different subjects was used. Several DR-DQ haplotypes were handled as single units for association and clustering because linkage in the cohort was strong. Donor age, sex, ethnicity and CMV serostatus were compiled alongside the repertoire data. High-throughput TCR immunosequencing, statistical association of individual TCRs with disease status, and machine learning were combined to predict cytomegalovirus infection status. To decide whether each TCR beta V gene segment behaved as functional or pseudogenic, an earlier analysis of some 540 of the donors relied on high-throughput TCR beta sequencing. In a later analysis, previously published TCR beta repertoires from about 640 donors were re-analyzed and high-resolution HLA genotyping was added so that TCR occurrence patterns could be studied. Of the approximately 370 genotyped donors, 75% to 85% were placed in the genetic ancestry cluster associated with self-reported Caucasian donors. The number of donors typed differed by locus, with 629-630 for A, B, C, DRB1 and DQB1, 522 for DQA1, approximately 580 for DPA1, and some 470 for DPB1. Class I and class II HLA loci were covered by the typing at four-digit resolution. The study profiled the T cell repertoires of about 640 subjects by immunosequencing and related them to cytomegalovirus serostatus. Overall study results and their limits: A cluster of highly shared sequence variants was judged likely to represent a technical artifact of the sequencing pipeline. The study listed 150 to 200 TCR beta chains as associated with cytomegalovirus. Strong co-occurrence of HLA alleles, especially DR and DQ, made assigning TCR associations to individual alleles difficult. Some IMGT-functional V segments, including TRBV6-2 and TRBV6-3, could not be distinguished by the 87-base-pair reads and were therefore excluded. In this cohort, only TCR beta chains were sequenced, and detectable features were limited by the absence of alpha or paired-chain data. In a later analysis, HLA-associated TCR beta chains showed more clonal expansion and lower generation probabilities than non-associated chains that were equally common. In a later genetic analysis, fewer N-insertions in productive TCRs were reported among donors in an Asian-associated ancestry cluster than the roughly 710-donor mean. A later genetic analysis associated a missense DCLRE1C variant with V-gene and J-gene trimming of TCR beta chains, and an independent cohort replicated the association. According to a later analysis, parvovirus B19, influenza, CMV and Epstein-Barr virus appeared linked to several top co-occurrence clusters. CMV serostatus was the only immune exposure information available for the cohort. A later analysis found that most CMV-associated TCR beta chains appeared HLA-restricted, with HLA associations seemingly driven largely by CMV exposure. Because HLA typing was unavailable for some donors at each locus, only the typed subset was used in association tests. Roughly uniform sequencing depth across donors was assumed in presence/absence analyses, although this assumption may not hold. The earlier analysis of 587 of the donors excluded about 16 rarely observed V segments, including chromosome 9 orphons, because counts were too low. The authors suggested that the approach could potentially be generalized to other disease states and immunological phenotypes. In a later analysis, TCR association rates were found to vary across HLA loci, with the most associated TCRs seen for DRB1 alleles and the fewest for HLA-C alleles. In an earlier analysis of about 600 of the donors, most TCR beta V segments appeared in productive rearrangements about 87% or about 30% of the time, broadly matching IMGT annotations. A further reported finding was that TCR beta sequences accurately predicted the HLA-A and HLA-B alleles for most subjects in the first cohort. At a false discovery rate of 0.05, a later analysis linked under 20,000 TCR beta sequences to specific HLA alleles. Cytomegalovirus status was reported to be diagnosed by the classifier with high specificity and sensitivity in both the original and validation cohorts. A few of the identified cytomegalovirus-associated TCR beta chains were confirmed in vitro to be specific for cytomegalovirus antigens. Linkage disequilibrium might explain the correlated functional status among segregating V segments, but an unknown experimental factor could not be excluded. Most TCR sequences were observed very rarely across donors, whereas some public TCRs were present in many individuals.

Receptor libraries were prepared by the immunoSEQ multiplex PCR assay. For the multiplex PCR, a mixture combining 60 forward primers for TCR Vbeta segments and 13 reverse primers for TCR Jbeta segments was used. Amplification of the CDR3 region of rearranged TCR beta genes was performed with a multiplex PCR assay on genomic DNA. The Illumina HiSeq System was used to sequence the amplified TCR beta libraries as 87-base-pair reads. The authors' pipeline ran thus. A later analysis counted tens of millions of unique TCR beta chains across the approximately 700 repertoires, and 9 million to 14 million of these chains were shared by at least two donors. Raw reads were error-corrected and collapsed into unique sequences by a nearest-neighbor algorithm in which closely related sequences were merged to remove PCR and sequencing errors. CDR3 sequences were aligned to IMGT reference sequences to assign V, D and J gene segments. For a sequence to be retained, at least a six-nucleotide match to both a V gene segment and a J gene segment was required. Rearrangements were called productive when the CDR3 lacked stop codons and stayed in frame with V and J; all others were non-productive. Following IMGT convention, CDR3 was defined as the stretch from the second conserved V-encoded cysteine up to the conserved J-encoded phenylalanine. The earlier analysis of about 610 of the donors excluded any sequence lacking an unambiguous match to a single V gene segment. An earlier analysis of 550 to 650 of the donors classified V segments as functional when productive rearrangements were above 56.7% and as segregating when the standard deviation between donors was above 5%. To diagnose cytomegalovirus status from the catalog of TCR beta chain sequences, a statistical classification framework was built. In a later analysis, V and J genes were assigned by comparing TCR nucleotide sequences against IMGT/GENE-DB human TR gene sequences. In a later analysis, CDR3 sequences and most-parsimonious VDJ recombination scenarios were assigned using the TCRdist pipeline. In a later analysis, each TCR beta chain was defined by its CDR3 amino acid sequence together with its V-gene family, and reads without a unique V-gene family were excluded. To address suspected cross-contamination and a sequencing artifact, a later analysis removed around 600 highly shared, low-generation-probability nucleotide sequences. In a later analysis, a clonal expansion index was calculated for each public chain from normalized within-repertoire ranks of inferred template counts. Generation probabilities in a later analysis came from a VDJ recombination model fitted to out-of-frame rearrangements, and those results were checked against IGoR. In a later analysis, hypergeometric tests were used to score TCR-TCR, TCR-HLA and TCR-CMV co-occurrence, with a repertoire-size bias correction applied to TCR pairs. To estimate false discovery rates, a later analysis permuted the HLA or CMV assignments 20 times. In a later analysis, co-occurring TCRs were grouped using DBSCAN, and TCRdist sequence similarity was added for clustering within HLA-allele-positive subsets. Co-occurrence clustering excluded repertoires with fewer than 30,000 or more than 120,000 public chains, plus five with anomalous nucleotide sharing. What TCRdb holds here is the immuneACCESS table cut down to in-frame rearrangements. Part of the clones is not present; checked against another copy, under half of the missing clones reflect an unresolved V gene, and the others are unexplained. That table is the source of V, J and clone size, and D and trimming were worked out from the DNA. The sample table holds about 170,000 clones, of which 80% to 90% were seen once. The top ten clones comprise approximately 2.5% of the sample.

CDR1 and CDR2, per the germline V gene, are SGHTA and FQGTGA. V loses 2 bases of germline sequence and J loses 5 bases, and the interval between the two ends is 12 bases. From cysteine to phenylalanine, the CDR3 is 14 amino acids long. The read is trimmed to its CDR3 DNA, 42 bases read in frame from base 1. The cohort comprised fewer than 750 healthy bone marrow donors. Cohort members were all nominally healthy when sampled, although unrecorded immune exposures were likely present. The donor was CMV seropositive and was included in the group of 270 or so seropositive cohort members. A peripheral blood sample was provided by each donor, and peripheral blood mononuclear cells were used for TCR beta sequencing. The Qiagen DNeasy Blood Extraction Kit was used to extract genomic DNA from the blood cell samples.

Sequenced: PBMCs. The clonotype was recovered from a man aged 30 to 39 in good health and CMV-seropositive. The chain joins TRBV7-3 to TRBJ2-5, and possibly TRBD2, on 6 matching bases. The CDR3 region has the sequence CASSLRGRPETQYF. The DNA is TGTGCCAGCAGCTTACGAGGGAGGCCGGAGACCCAGTACTTC.